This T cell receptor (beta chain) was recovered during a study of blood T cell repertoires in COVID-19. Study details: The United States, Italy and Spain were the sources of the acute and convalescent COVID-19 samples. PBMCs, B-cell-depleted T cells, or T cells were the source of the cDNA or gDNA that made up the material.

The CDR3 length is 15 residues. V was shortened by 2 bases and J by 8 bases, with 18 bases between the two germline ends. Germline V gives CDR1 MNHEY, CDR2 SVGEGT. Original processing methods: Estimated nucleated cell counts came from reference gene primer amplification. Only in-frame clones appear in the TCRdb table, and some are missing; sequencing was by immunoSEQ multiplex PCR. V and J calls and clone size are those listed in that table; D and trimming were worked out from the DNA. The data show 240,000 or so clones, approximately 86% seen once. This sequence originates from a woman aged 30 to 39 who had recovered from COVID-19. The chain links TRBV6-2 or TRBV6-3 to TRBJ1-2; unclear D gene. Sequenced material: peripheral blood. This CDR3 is CASSYQSASPGGYTF. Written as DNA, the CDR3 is TGTGCCAGCAGTTACCAGAGCGCCAGCCCTGGAGGCTACACCTTC.